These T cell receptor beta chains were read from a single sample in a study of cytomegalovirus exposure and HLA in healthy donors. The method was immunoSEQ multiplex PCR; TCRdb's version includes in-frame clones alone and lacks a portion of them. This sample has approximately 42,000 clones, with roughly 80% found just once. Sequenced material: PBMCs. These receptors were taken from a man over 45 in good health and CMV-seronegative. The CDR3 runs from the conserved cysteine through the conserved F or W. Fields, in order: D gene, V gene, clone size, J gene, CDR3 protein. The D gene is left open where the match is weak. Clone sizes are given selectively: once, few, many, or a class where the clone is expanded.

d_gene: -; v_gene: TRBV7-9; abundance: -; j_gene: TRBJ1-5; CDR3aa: CASSLSRGGQIGNQPQHF
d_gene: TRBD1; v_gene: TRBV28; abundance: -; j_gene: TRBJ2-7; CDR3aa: CASSFTGGGSYEQYF
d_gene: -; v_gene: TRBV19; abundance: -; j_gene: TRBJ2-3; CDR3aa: CASSIFGPGTDTQYF
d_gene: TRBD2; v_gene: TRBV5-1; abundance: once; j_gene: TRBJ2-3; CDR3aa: CASSPTSGDTDTQYF
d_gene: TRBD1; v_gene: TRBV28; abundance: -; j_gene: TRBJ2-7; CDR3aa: CASSSLTGEEGYEQYF
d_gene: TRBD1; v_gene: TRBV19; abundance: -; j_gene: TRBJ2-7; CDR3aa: CASSKPGQTYEQYF
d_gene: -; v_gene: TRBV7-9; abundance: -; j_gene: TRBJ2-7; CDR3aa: CSSSSPWRDDGEQYF
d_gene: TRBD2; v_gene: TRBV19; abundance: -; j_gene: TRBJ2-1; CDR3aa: CASSILAGGGGQFF
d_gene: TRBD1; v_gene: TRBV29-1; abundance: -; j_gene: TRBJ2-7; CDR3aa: CSVQGTMTGSKPYEQYF
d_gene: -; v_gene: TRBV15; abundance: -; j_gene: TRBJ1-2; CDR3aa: CATSRPGSESGYTF
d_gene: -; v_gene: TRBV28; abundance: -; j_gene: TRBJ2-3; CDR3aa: CASSSSYTDTQYF
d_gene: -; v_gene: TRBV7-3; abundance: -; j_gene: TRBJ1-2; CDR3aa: CASSLSLGGLGYTF
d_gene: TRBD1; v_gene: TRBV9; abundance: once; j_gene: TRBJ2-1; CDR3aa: CASSVATGGSYNEQFF
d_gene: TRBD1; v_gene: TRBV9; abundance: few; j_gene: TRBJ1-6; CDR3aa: CASSPFDRGRYNSPLHF
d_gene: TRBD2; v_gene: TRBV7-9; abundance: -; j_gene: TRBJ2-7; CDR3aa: CSSSLVEREEVEQYF
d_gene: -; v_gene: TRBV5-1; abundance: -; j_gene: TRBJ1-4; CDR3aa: CASSSQGIGNEKLFF
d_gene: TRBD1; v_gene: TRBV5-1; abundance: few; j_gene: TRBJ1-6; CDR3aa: CASSLAGQGSSPLHF
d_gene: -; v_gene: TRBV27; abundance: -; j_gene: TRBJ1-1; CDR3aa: CASRRGASLSEAFF
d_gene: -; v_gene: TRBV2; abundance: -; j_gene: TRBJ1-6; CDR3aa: CASSEAGDNSPLHF
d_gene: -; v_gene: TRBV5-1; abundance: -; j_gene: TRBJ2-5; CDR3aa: CASSLYQQETQYF
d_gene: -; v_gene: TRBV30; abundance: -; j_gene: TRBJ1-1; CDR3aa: CAWSVQGAEAFF
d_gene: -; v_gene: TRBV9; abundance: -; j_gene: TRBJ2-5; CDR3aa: CASSIRPWDYQETQYF
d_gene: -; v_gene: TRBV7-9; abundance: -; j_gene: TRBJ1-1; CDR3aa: CASSSRVSNTEAFF
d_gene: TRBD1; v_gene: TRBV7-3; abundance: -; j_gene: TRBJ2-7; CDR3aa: CASSLSGTGGFDEQYF
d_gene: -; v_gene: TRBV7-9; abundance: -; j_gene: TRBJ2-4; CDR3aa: CASSSLRDNKNIQYF
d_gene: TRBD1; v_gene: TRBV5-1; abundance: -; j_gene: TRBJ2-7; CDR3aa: CASSPGQGNDEQYF
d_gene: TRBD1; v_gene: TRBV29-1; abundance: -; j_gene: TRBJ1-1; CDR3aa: CSACRQGGYTEAFF
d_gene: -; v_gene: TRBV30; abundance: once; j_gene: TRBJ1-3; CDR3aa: CAWSLGSALNTIYF
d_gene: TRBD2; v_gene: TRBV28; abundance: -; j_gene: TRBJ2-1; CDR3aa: CASSLSGRTIF
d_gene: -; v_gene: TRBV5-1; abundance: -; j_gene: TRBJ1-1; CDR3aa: CASSFGGARNTEAFF
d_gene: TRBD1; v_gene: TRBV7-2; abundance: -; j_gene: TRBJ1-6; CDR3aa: CASSLGDQGVYNSPLHF
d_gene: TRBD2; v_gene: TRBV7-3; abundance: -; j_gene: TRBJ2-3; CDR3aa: CASSRQRDPDTQYF
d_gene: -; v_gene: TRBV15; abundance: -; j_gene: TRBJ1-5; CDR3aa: CATSPLLGKNQPQHF
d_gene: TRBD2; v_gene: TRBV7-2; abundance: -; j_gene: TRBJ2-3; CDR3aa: CASSLGREADTQYF
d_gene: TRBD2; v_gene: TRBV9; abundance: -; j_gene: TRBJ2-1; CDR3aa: CASTEGTSGRDGEQFF
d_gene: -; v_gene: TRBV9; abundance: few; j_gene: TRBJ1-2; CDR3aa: CASSVGPQVRYGYTF
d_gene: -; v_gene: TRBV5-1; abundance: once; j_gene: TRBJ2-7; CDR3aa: CASKGQGGPYEQYF
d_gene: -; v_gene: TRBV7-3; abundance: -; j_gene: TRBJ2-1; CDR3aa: CASSWGRGSLNEQFF
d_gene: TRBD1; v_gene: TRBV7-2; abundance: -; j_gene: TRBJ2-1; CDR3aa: CASSLDRGHYNEQFF
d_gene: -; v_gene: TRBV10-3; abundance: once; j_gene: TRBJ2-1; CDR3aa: CAISEVAYNEQFF
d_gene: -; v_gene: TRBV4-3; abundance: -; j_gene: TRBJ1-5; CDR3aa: CASSQDSHAIGNQPQHF
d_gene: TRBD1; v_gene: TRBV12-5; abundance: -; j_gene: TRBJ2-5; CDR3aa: CASGVAGQGLETQYF
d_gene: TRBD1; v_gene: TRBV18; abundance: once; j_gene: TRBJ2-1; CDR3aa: CASSQPGQNYNEQFF
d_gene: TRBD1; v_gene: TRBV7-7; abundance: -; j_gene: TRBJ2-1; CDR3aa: CASSAGTGLDEQFF
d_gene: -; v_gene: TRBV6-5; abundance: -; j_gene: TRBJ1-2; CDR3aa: CASSPGNYGYTF
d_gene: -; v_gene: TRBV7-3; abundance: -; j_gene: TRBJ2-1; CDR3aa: CASSPVGGLSSYNEQFF
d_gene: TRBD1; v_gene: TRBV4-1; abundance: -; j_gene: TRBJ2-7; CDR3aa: CASSPPQDRGKSSYEQYF
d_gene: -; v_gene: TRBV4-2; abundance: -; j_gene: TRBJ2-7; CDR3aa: CASSLSLEGNEQYF
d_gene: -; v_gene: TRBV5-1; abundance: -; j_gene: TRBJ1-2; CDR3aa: CASSLALSSGTGYTF
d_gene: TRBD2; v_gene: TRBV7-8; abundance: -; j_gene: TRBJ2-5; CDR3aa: CASSSSGTSGTSQETQYF
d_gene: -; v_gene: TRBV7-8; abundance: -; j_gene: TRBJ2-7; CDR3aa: CASSLARGYEQYF
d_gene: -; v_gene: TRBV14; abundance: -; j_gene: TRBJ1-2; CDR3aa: CASSQDLGARVNSDGYTF
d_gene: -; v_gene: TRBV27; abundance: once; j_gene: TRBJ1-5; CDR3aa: CASSTQGLQPQHF
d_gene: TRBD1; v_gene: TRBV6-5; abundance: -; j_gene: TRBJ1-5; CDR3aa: CASRPGGSQPQHF
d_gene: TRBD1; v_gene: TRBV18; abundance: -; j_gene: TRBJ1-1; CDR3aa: CASSPRDRGYEAFF
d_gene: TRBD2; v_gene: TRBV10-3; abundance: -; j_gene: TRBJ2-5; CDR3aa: CAISDRPAGEETQYF
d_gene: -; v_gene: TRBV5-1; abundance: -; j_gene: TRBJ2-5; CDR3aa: CASSLQGGGVETQYF
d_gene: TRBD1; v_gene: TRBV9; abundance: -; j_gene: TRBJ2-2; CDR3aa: CASSPQGFANTGELSF
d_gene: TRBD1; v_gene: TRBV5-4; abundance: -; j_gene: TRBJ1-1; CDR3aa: CASSSVGTGSRAFF